This section outlines one T cell receptor (beta chain) sequence together with its context. Assay used: immunoSEQ multiplex PCR; TCRdb lists only in-frame clones, some missing. The data hold 350,000 to 400,000 clones, with roughly 90% observed a single time. The data were obtained in a study of blood T cell repertoires in COVID-19. Across the whole study: Whether acute or convalescent, the COVID-19 samples came from the United States, Italy and Spain. PBMCs, B-cell-depleted T cells, or T cells provided the cDNA or gDNA that made up the material.

In terms of age and location, participants ranged from roughly 18 to 100 years and lived in about 25 US areas. Assignments of participants to cohorts depended upon their own reported clinical history. V dropped 5 bases and J dropped 2; count of bases not matched to a gene: 12. Germline V gene data show CDR1 as LGHDT and CDR2 as YNNKEL (reference sequence). This CDR3 contains 17 residues. The specimen sequenced was PBMCs or T cells enriched from blood (not recorded which). This receptor was identified in a woman younger than 45 with acute COVID-19. V and J are TRBV3-1 (or the pseudogene TRBV3-2) and TRBJ2-5; TRBD2 matches at 9 bases. Here the CDR3 reads CASSSYFAGGRQETQYF. The CDR3 DNA reads TGTGCCAGCAGCTCGTACTTTGCGGGGGGGAGGCAAGAGACCCAGTACTTC.